The 3 T cell receptor beta chains reported below all come from one sample, sequenced in a study of graft-versus-host responses after intestinal transplantation. No cognate antigen is known for these TCRs. Repertoires were generated with immunoSEQ multiplex PCR, while TCRdb's copy carries only in-frame clones and drops some. The table lists about 81,000 clones, 91% of them singletons, with approximately 0.35% in the top ten. Sample: unstimulated CD4+ T cells sorted from spleen or lymph node cells, taken before transplant. The source of these receptors is a human donor who was the organ donor for an intestinal transplant.

V and J are TRBV4-1 and TRBJ1-6; D uncertain. V shed 0 bases and J shed 9 bases, with 12 bases lying between them. This CDR3 is 15 amino acids long. CDR1 is MGHRA, CDR2 YSYEKL, per germline. CDR3 sequence reads: CASSQDNRRSSPLHF. DNA for the CDR3: TGCGCCAGCAGCCAAGATAACAGACGGTCTTCACCCCTCCACTTT.

The rearrangement uses TRBV10-1 and TRBJ2-3, with TRBD2 as a possible D gene (6 bases). The CDR3 has 15 amino acids. Germline CDR1 reads WNHNN; CDR2 reads SYGVQD (reference sequence). Trimming shortened V by 2 bases and J by 4 bases, and 13 bases separated the two germline ends. The CDR3 DNA reads as TGCGCCAGCAGTGAGAGGCTGCGGGACCCAGATACGCAGTATTTT. Protein sequence: CASSERLRDPDTQYF.

This chain uses TRBV7-9 with TRBJ2-7, with 7 nucleotides matching TRBD1. V was clipped by 1 base and J by 3 bases; unmatched bases: 6. This CDR3 region has 15 residues. Looked up from germline, CDR1 is SEHNR and CDR2 is FQNEAQ (reference sequence). The chain's CDR3 is CASSLVGTVDYEQYF. The CDR3 DNA reads TGTGCCAGCAGCTTAGTCGGGACAGTGGACTACGAGCAGTACTTC.